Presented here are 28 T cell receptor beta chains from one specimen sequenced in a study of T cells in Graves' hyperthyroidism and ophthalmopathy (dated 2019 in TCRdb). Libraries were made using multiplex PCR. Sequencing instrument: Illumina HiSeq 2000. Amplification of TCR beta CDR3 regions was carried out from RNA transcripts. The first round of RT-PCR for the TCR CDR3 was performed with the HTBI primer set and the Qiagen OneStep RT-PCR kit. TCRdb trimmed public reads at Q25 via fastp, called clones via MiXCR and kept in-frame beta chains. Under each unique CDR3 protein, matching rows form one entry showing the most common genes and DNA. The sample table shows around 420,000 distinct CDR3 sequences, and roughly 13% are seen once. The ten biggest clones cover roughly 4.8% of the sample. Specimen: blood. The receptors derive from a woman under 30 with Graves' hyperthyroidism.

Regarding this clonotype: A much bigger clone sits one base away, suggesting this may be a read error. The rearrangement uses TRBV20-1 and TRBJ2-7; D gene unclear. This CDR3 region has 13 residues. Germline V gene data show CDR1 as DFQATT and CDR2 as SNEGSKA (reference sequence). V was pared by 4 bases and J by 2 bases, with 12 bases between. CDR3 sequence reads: CSATRTDAYEQYF. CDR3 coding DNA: TGCAGTGCTACTCGGACGGACGCCTACGAGCAGTACTTC.

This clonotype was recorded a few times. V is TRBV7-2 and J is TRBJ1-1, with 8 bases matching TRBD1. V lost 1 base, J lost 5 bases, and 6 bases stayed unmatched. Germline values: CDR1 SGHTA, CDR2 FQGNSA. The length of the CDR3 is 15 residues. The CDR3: CASSLDPGGYTEAFF. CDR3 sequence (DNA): TGTGCCAGCAGCTTAGACCCAGGGGGCTATACTGAAGCTTTCTTT. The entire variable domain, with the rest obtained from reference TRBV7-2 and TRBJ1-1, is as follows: GAGVSQSPSNKVTEKGKDVELRCDPISGHTALYWYRQSLGQGLEFLIYFQGNSAPDKSGLPSDRFSAERTGGSVSTLTIQRTQQEDSAVYLCASSLDPGGYTEAFFGQGTRLTVV.

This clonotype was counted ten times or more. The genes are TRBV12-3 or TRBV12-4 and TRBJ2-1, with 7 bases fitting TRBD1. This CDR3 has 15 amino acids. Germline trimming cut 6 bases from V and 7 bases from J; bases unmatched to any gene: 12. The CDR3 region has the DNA TGTGCCAGCAGCGCCACAGGGGCCTCGGGGAATGAGCAGTTCTTC. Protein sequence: CASSATGASGNEQFF.

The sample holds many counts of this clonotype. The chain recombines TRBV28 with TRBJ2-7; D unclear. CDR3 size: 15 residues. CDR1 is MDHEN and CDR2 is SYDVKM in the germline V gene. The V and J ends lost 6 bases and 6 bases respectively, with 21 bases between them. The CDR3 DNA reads TGTGCCAGCAGAGAGACCAGGACGGCTCCTGGCGAGCAGTACTTC. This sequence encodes CASRETRTAPGEQYF.

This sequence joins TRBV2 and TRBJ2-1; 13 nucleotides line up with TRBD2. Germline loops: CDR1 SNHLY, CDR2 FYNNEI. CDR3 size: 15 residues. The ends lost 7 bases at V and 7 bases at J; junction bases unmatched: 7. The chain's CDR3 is CASNDGLAGVNEQFF. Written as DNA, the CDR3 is TGTGCCAGCAACGATGGACTAGCGGGAGTTAATGAGCAGTTCTTC.

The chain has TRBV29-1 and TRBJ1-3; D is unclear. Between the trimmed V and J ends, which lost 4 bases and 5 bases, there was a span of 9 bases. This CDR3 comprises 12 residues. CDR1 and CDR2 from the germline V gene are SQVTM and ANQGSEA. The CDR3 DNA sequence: TGCAGCGTTGCTGAAGGCCGAAACACCATATATTTT. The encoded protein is CSVAEGRNTIYF.

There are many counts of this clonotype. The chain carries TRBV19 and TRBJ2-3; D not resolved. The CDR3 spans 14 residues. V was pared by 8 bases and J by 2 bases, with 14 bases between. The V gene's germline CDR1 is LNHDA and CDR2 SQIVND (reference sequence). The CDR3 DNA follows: TGTGCCAGTCAAGAACCCGGGTCCACAGATACGCAGTATTTT. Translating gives CASQEPGSTDTQYF.

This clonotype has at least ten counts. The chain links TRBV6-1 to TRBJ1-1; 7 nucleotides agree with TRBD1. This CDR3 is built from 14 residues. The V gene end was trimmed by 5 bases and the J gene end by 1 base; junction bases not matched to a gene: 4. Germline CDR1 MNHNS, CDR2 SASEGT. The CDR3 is CASSFGQENTEAFF. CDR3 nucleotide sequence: TGTGCCAGCAGTTTCGGACAGGAGAACACTGAAGCTTTCTTT.

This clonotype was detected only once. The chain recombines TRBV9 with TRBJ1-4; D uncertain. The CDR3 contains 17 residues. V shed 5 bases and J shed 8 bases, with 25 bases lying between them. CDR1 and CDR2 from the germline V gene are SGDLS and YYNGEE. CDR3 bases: TGTGCCAGCAGTGGAGCCGTGAGGGCAGGAAAAAAGGAAAAACTGTTTTTT. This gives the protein CASSGAVRAGKKEKLFF.

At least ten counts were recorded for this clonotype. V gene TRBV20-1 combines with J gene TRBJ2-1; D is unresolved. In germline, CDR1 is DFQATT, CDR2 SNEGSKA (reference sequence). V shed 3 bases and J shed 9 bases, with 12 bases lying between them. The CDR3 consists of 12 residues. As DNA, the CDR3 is TGCAGTGCTAGGTATGGGGTTGGTGAGCAGTTCTTC. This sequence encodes CSARYGVGEQFF.

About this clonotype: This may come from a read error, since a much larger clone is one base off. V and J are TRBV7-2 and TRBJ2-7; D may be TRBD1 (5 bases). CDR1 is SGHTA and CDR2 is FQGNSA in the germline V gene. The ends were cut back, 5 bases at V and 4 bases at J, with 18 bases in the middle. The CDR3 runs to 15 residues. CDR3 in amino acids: CASSTSGARLYEQYF. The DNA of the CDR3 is TGTGCCAGCAGCACGAGTGGGGCACGCCTTTACGAGCAGTACTTC.

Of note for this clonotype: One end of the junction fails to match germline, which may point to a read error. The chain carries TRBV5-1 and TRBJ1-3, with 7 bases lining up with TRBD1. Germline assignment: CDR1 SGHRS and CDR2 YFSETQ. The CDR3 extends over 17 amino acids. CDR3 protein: CASSTMTGTQDGNTIYF. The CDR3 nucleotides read TGTGCCAGCAGCACGATGACAGGGACGCAGGATGGAAACACCATATATTTT.

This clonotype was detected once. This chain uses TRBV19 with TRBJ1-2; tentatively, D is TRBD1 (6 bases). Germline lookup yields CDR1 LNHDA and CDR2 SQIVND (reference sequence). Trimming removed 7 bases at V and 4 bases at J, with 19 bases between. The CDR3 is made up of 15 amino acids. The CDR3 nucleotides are TGTGCCAGTACCGTCAGCGGGGGCGGGATCTATGGCTACACCTTC. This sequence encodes CASTVSGGGIYGYTF. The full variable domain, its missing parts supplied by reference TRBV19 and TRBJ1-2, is DGGITQSPKYLFRKEGQNVTLSCEQNLNHDAMYWYRQDPGQGLRLIYYSQIVNDFQKGDIAEGYSVSREKKESFPLTVTSAQKNPTAFYLCASTVSGGGIYGYTFGSGTRLTVV.

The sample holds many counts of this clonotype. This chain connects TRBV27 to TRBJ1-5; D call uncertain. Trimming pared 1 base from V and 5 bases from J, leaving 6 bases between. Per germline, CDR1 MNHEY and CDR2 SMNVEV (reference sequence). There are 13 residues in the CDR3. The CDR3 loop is CASSLWTDQPQHF. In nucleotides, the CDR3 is TGTGCCAGCAGTTTATGGACCGATCAGCCCCAGCATTTT.

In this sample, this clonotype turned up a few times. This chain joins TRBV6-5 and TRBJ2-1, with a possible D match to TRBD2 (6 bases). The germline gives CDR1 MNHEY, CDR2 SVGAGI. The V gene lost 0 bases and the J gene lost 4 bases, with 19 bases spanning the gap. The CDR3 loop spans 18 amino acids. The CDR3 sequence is CASSYSGGLPRYYNEQFF. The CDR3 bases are TGTGCCAGCAGTTACTCTGGGGGACTCCCCAGATATTACAATGAGCAGTTCTTC.

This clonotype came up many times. CDR3 bases: TGTGCCAGCAGGGAGATGGGGACAATGAGTTCACCCCTCCACTTT. Translated, it gives CASREMGTMSSPLHF. The chain uses TRBV2 and TRBJ1-6; perhaps TRBD1 as D (6 bases). V shed 6 bases and J shed 9 bases, with 18 bases lying between them. The CDR3 has 15 residues. CDR1 is SNHLY, CDR2 FYNNEI, per germline. The full variable domain, rest sourced from reference TRBV2 and TRBJ1-6, is EPEVTQTPSHQVTQMGQEVILRCVPISNHLYFYWYRQILGQKVEFLVSFYNNEISEKSEIFDDQFSVERPDGSNFTLKIRSTKLEDSAMYFCASREMGTMSSPLHFGNGTRLTVT.

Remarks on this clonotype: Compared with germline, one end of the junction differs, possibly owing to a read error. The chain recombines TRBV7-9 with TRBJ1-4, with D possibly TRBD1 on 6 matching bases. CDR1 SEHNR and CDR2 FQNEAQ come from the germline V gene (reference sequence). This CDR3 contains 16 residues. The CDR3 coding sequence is TGTGCCAGCAGCTTATTCGGGGGCGCTAGGGGTGAAGAACTGTTTTTT. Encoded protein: CASSLFGGARGEELFF.

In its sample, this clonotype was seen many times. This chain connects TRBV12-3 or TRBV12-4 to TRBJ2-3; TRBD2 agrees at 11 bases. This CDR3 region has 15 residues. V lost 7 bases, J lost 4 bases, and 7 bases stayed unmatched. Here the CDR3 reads CASTDSGRGADTQYF. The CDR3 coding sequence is TGTGCCAGCACCGATAGCGGGAGGGGAGCAGATACGCAGTATTTT.

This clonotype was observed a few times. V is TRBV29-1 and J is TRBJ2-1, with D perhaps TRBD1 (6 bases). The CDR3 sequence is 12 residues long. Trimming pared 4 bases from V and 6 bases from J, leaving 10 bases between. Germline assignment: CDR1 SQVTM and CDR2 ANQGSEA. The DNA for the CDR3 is TGCAGCGTTGGATTCAGGGGCAATGAGCAGTTCTTC. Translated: CSVGFRGNEQFF.

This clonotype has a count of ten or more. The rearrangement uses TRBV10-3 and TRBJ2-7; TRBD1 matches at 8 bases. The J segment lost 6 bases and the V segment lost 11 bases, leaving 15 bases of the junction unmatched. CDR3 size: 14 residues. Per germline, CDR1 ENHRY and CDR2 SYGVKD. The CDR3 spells CAAWPGQVQGEQYF. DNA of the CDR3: TGTGCCGCTTGGCCGGGACAGGTTCAAGGCGAGCAGTACTTC.

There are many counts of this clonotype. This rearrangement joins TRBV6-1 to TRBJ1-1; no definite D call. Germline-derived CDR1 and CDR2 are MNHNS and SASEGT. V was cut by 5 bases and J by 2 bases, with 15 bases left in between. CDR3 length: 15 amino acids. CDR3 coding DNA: TGTGCCAGCAGTCCAGATCGACACTTAAACACTGAAGCTTTCTTT. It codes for CASSPDRHLNTEAFF.

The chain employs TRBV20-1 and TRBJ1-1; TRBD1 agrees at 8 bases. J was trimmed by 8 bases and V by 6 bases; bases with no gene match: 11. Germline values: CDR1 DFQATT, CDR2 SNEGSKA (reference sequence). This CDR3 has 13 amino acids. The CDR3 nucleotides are TGCAGTGCGAGCGACCCTTACAGGGGGGAAGCTTTCTTT. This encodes CSASDPYRGEAFF.

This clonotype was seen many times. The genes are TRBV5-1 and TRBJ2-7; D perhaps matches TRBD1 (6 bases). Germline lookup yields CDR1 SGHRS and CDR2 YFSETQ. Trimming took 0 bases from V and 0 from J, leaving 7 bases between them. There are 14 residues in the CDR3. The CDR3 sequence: CASSLEDSSYEQYF. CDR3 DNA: TGCGCCAGCAGCTTGGAGGACAGCTCCTACGAGCAGTACTTC. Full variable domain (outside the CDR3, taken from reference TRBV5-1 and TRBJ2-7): KAGVTQTPRYLIKTRGQQVTLSCSPISGHRSVSWYQQTPGQGLQFLFEYFSETQRNKGNFPGRFSGRQFSNSRSEMNVSTLELGDSALYLCASSLEDSSYEQYFGPGTRLTVT.

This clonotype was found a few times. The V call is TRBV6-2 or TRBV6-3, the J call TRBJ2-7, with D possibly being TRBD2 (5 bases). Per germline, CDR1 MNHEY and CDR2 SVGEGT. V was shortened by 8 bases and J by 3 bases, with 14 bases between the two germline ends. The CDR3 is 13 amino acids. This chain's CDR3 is CASGNGIRYEQYF. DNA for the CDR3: TGTGCCAGCGGGAACGGGATTCGCTACGAGCAGTACTTC.

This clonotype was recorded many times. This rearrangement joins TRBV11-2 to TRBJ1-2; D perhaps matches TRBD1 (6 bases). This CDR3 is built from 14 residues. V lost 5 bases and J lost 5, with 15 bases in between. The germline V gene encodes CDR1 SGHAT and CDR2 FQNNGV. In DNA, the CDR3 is TGTGCCAGCAGCCTTAGTAGGACAGAGTATGGCTACACCTTC. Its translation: CASSLSRTEYGYTF.

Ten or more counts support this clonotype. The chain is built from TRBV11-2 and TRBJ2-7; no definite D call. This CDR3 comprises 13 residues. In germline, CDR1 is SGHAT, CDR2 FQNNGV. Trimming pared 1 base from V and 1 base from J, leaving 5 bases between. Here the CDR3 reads CASSLGKSYEQYF. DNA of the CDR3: TGTGCCAGCAGCTTAGGCAAGTCCTACGAGCAGTACTTC.

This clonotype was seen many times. CDR3 coding DNA: TGTGCCAGCACGAAAGCGGGAGGAGCTTACGAGCAGTACTTC. Translating gives CASTKAGGAYEQYF. The genes are TRBV27 and TRBJ2-7; 9 bases agree with TRBD2. CDR3 length: 14 amino acids. V shed 7 bases, J shed 4 bases, and the junction held 8 bases outside the gene matches. Germline V gene data show CDR1 as MNHEY and CDR2 as SMNVEV (reference sequence).

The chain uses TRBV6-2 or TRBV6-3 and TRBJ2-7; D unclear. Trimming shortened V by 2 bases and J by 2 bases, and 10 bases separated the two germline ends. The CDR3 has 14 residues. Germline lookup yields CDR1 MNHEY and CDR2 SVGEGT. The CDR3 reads CASSYIHGPYEQYF. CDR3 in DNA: TGTGCCAGCAGTTACATACACGGTCCCTACGAGCAGTACTTC.